Below are 31 T cell receptor beta chains sequenced from a single sample in a study of blood T cell repertoires in COVID-19. Clones were sequenced by immunoSEQ multiplex PCR, and TCRdb holds only the in-frame ones, with some missing. The table lists about 49,000 clones, about 76% of them singletons, with more than 20% in the top ten. Sample: peripheral blood. The source is an elderly woman with COVID-19, enrolled during active disease.

The chain joins TRBV3-1 (or the pseudogene TRBV3-2) to TRBJ1-2; 7 bases match TRBD1. The CDR3 is 14 amino acids. Germline CDR1 is LGHDT and CDR2 is YNNKEL (reference sequence). V was pared by 1 base and J by 8 bases, with 7 bases of the junction left unmatched. The CDR3 loop is CASSQAGQVLGYTF. The CDR3 nucleotides read TGTGCCAGCAGCCAAGCAGGACAGGTGCTGGGCTACACCTTC.

The CDR3 sequence: CASSSGGLGDYEQYF. In DNA form, the CDR3 reads TGTGCCAGCAGCTCGGGAGGCCTCGGTGACTACGAGCAGTACTTC. J is TRBJ2-7 and V is TRBV5-4, with TRBD2 matching 7 bases. Trimming cost V 3 bases and J 3 bases; bases outside gene matches: 9. Per germline, CDR1 SGHNT and CDR2 YYREEE (reference sequence). The CDR3 has 15 residues.

V and J are TRBV5-1 and TRBJ2-3; 7 bases are shared with TRBD2. Trimming cost V 0 bases and J 2 bases; bases outside gene matches: 6. The CDR3 totals 16 residues. Germline V CDR1 and CDR2: SGHRS, YFSETQ. For the CDR3, the DNA is TGCGCCAGCAGCTTGGACGCAGGGAGGGCCACAGATACGCAGTATTTT. Residues: CASSLDAGRATDTQYF.

This chain uses TRBV6-2 or TRBV6-3 with TRBJ1-5; D might be TRBD1 (6 bases). The CDR3 covers 15 residues. Germline V gene data show CDR1 as MNHEY and CDR2 as SVGEGT. The V and J ends lost 5 bases and 0 bases respectively, with 11 bases between them. As DNA, the CDR3 is TGTGCCAGCAGTAAGGACAGCAATAGCAATCAGCCCCAGCATTTT. This sequence encodes CASSKDSNSNQPQHF.

V and J are TRBV7-2 and TRBJ2-1; 8 bases are a match to TRBD2. The CDR3 totals 16 residues. From germline, CDR1 is SGHTA and CDR2 FQGNSA. V lost 5 bases to trimming and J lost 5 bases; unmatched junction nucleotides: 11. The CDR3: CASSRWGSGVNNEQFF. CDR3 in DNA: TGTGCCAGCAGCCGCTGGGGTAGCGGGGTGAACAATGAGCAGTTCTTC.

This clone has just one count. The genes are TRBV19 and TRBJ2-7; D perhaps matches TRBD2 (6 bases). The V end lost 8 bases, the J end lost 3 bases, and 11 bases lay between the germline ends. The CDR3 contains 12 residues. From germline, CDR1 is LNHDA and CDR2 SQIVND (reference sequence). CDR3 in amino acids: CASSSDIYEQYF. The CDR3 region has the DNA TGTGCCAGTTCTAGCGACATCTACGAGCAGTACTTC. Combining the CDR3 with reference TRBV19 and TRBJ2-7 gives the whole variable domain DGGITQSPKYLFRKEGQNVTLSCEQNLNHDAMYWYRQDPGQGLRLIYYSQIVNDFQKGDIAEGYSVSREKKESFPLTVTSAQKNPTAFYLCASSSDIYEQYFGPGTRLTVT.

The gene calls are TRBV10-3 and TRBJ2-1; 11 bases match TRBD2. The junction had 7 bases not matched to a gene; V was cut back by 8 bases and J by 7 bases. The V gene's germline CDR1 is ENHRY and CDR2 SYGVKD. This CDR3 region has 14 residues. CDR3 sequence: CAIGTSGRGNEQFF. CDR3 coding DNA: TGTGCCATCGGCACTAGCGGGAGAGGTAATGAGCAGTTCTTC.

V and J are TRBV3-1 (or the pseudogene TRBV3-2) and TRBJ2-7, with 12 positions matching TRBD2. The junction had 16 bases not matched to a gene; V was cut back by 1 base and J by 3 bases. Per the germline V gene, CDR1 is LGHDT and CDR2 is YNNKEL (reference sequence). CDR3 length: 20 residues. CDR3 bases: TGTGCCAGCAGCCAAGTCGATCCCCGCCCAGGACTAGCGGGACTCTACGAGCAGTACTTC. It is translated as CASSQVDPRPGLAGLYEQYF.

This sequence joins TRBV10-3 and TRBJ2-7; D is possibly TRBD1 (5 bases). In germline, CDR1 is ENHRY, CDR2 SYGVKD. The germline V and J ends were trimmed by 4 bases and 2 bases, with 6 bases remaining between them. The CDR3 has 12 amino acids. In DNA, the CDR3 is TGTGCCATCAGTGCAGGGACCTACGAGCAGTACTTC. Protein: CAISAGTYEQYF.

The rearrangement uses TRBV30 and TRBJ2-7; D is ambiguous. V lost 3 bases to trimming and J lost 2 bases, with 8 bases between them. The CDR3 length is 12 residues. CDR1 is GTSNPN and CDR2 is SVGIG in the germline V gene (reference sequence). CDR3 loop: CAWRMGTYEQYF. CDR3 bases: TGTGCCTGGAGGATGGGCACCTACGAGCAGTACTTC.

This chain joins TRBV28 and TRBJ2-1; D possibly corresponds to TRBD2 (6 bases). V gave up 8 bases and J gave up 2 bases, with 13 bases separating them. This CDR3 region has 14 residues. Per germline, CDR1 MDHEN and CDR2 SYDVKM. CDR3 in DNA: TGTGCCAGCGGACTGCCGGGGGCCTACAATGAGCAGTTCTTC. This encodes CASGLPGAYNEQFF.

This clone appeared a few times. V gene TRBV18 combines with J gene TRBJ2-7, with 7 bases identical to TRBD2. V shed 6 bases, J shed 6 bases, and the junction held 11 bases outside the gene matches. This CDR3 has 14 amino acids. Per germline, CDR1 KGHSH and CDR2 LQKENI. Written as DNA, the CDR3 is TGTGCCAGCTCGTACCTAAGCGGGACCTCCGAGCAGTACTTC. Amino acid sequence: CASSYLSGTSEQYF.

The chain has TRBV25-1 and TRBJ2-1; TRBD2 matches at 7 bases. Germline V gene data show CDR1 as MGHDK and CDR2 as SYGVNS. With 1 base clipped from V and 4 bases from J, the junction kept 7 bases outside the gene matches. This CDR3 has 16 amino acids. The CDR3 sequence is CASSESLLAKYNEQFF. The CDR3 DNA sequence: TGTGCCAGCAGTGAATCCCTACTAGCGAAGTACAATGAGCAGTTCTTC.

The chain combines TRBV4-1 with TRBJ2-1, with 8 positions matching TRBD2. The CDR3 loop spans 16 amino acids. V dropped 9 bases and J dropped 0; count of bases not matched to a gene: 10. The V gene's germline CDR1 is MGHRA and CDR2 YSYEKL. The DNA for the CDR3 is TGCGCCAGTGCGGGTGCTAGCGGGTACTCCTACAATGAGCAGTTCTTC. Its protein is CASAGASGYSYNEQFF.

The chain links TRBV5-1 to TRBJ1-5; D gene ambiguous. The CDR3 extends over 14 amino acids. The germline gives CDR1 SGHRS, CDR2 YFSETQ. V shed 5 bases and J shed 6 bases, with 15 bases lying between them. CDR3 bases: TGCGCCAGCAGGGTTAACATCGAGGCTCAGCCCCAGCATTTT. It encodes CASRVNIEAQPQHF.

This clone was seen a few times. The chain combines TRBV5-1 with TRBJ2-1, with D tentatively TRBD2 (6 bases). Germline V gene sequence: CDR1 SGHRS, CDR2 YFSETQ. The CDR3 runs to 14 residues. V lost 5 bases and J 9 bases, leaving 18 bases between the germline ends. The CDR3: CASRILALLSEQFF. CDR3 coding DNA: TGCGCCAGCAGGATACTAGCCCTATTGAGTGAGCAGTTCTTC.

V and J are TRBV4-1 and TRBJ1-1; D call uncertain. Trimming took 5 bases from V and 5 from J, leaving 9 bases between them. The CDR3 sequence is 12 residues long. CDR1 is MGHRA and CDR2 is YSYEKL in the germline V gene. The CDR3 reads CASSSVRTEAFF. The CDR3 DNA sequence: TGCGCCAGCAGCTCCGTCAGGACTGAAGCTTTCTTT.

V gene TRBV30 combines with J gene TRBJ2-7; 9 bases match TRBD1. CDR1 is GTSNPN, CDR2 SVGIG, per germline (reference sequence). The V gene end was trimmed by 0 bases and the J gene end by 7 bases; junction bases not matched to a gene: 7. This CDR3 spans 14 amino acids. CDR3 protein: CAWSVGSGTGEQYF. As DNA, the CDR3 is TGTGCCTGGAGTGTTGGATCCGGGACAGGGGAGCAGTACTTC.

The chain links TRBV19 to TRBJ1-6; 7 bases are shared with TRBD1. J gave up 7 bases and V 4 bases, and 7 bases lay outside the gene matches. The CDR3 consists of 15 residues. Germline-derived CDR1 and CDR2 are LNHDA and SQIVND (reference sequence). CDR3: CASSTATGTNSPLHF. Here the CDR3 DNA reads TGTGCCAGTAGTACCGCGACAGGGACCAATTCACCCCTCCACTTT.

This CDR3 is CASSRTSGRSGADTQYF. CDR3 nucleotides: TGTGCCAGTAGTAGGACTAGCGGGAGGTCCGGGGCAGATACGCAGTATTTT. The chain couples TRBV19 to TRBJ2-3; 14 bases line up with TRBD2. Germline CDR1 and CDR2: LNHDA and SQIVND (reference sequence). V was pared by 4 bases and J by 4 bases, with 7 bases of the junction left unmatched. The CDR3 runs to 17 residues.

V is TRBV27 and J is TRBJ2-4; 8 bases line up with TRBD1. From germline, CDR1 is MNHEY and CDR2 SMNVEV (reference sequence). The CDR3 extends over 17 amino acids. V lost 4 bases, J lost 9 bases, and 17 bases stayed unmatched. For the CDR3, the DNA is TGTGCCAGCAGTTCAAACCTCAGGGGGCGGTCAGGGGGCATTCAGTACTTC. It yields the protein CASSSNLRGRSGGIQYF.

The rearrangement joins TRBV7-2 to TRBJ2-2; 7 bases are shared with TRBD1. The CDR3 is 14 residues long. Germline V gene lookup returns CDR1 SGHTA and CDR2 FQGNSA. Germline trimming cut 4 bases from V and 8 bases from J; bases unmatched to any gene: 7. This CDR3 is CASSWQGVGGELFF. Here the CDR3 DNA reads TGTGCCAGCAGCTGGCAGGGGGTGGGTGGGGAGCTGTTTTTT.

This chain joins TRBV6-6 and TRBJ1-2; 7 bases are shared with TRBD1. The CDR3 totals 13 residues. The germline gives CDR1 MNHNY, CDR2 SVGAGI (reference sequence). The V segment lost 6 bases and the J segment 8 bases; nucleotides outside the gene matches: 9. The CDR3 bases are TGTGCCAGCAGCCCGATTGACAGGGTCGGCTACACCTTC. Protein product: CASSPIDRVGYTF.

This sequence joins TRBV11-2 and TRBJ2-1, with D perhaps matching TRBD2 (6 bases). Germline V gene lookup returns CDR1 SGHAT and CDR2 FQNNGV. This CDR3 has 15 residues. V gave up 4 bases and J gave up 12 bases, with 22 bases separating them. The CDR3 region is CASSSDRLGITGQFF. CDR3 sequence (DNA): TGTGCCAGCAGCTCCGACCGACTAGGGATAACGGGGCAGTTCTTC.

This rearrangement joins TRBV14 to TRBJ1-3; 7 bases match TRBD1. The CDR3 contains 15 residues. Looked up from germline, CDR1 is SGHDN and CDR2 is FVKESK. V trimming: 5 bases; J trimming: 0 bases; junction bases outside the gene matches: 4. CDR3 coding DNA: TGTGCCAGCAGCGGACAGGCCTACTCTGGAAACACCATATATTTT. It is translated as CASSGQAYSGNTIYF.

The table lists this clone with a count of one. The chain combines TRBV19 with TRBJ2-7; possibly TRBD2 for D (5 bases). CDR3 length: 14 residues. Germline V gene lookup returns CDR1 LNHDA and CDR2 SQIVND (reference sequence). Trimming shortened V by 7 bases and J by 3 bases, and 16 bases separated the two germline ends. The CDR3 sequence is CASTQNPGNYEQYF. The CDR3 region has the DNA TGTGCCAGTACTCAAAACCCGGGGAACTACGAGCAGTACTTC.

J is TRBJ2-7 and V is TRBV29-1, with 11 bases fitting TRBD2. Germline lookup yields CDR1 SQVTM and CDR2 ANQGSEA. This CDR3 has 14 amino acids. Trimming at V came to 6 bases and at J to 3 bases, leaving 7 bases not matched to a gene. This CDR3 reads CSVYSGRELYEQYF. CDR3 nucleotides: TGCAGCGTATATAGCGGGAGGGAACTCTACGAGCAGTACTTC.

The chain has TRBV15 and TRBJ1-5, with a tentative D call TRBD1 (5 bases). Germline CDR1 and CDR2: LNHNV and YYDKDF (reference sequence). Between the trimmed V and J ends, which lost 3 bases and 3 bases, there was a span of 18 bases. CDR3 length: 17 amino acids. CDR3: CATSRGVGGVNNQPQHF. CDR3 in DNA: TGTGCCACCAGCAGGGGGGTCGGGGGGGTTAACAATCAGCCCCAGCATTTT.

This clone was seen more than once but under ten times. V usage is TRBV9 and J usage is TRBJ1-1; D ambiguous. Germline CDR1 and CDR2: SGDLS and YYNGEE. The V gene lost 0 bases and the J gene lost 7 bases, with 16 bases spanning the gap. The CDR3 has 15 amino acids. The CDR3 spells CASSVGFVGVDEAFF. The DNA for the CDR3 is TGTGCCAGCAGCGTAGGTTTCGTCGGGGTGGATGAAGCTTTCTTT.

The J gene is TRBJ2-7, the V gene TRBV28; 8 nucleotides line up with TRBD2. V gave up 7 bases and J gave up 6 bases; unmatched junction bases: 14. The CDR3 consists of 15 residues. From germline, CDR1 is MDHEN and CDR2 SYDVKM. In DNA, the CDR3 is TGTGCCAGCACCCCCCTAGGACTAGCCCTAGTCGAGCAGTACTTC. This translates into CASTPLGLALVEQYF.

This chain connects TRBV6-6 to TRBJ1-1; D may be TRBD1 (5 bases). The CDR3 has 14 amino acids. V lost 4 bases to trimming and J lost 3 bases, with 12 bases between them. Germline V CDR1 and CDR2: MNHNY, SVGAGI (reference sequence). CDR3 loop: CASSLAGRYTEAFF. The CDR3 DNA sequence: TGTGCCAGCAGTTTGGCAGGGCGGTACACTGAAGCTTTCTTT.